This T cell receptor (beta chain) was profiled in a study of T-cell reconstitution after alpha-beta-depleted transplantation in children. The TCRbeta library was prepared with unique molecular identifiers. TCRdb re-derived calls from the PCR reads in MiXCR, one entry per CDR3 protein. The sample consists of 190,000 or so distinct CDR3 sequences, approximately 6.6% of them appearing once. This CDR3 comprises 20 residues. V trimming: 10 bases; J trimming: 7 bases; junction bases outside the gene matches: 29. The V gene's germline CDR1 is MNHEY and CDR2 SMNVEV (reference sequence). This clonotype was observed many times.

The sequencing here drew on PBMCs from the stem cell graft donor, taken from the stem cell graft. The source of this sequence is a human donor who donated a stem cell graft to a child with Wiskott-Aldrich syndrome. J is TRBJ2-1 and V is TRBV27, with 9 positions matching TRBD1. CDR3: CATTSSRTGDVGGMKNEQFF. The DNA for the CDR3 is TGTGCCACCACATCCTCGAGGACAGGGGACGTTGGAGGGATGAAAAATGAGCAGTTCTTC.